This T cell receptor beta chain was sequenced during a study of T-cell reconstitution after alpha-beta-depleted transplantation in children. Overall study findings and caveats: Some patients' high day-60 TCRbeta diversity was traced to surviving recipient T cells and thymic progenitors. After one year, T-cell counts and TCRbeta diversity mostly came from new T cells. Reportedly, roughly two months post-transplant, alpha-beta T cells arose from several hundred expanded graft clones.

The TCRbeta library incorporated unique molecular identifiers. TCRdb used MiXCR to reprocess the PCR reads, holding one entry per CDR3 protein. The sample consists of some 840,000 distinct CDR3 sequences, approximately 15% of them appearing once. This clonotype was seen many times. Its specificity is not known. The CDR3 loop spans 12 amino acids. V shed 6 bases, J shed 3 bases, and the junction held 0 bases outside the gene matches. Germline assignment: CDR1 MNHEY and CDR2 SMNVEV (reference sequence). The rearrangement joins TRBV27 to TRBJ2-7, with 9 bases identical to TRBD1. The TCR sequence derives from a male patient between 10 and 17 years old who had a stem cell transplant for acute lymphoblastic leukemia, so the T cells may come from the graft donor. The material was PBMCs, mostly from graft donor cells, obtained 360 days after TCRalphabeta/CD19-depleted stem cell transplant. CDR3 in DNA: TGTGCCAGCAGGACAGGGGGCTACGAGCAGTACTTC. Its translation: CASRTGGYEQYF.